A selection of T cell receptor beta chains follows, all from one sample in a study of T-cell memory formation after mild COVID-19. TCRdb recomputed calls from the 5' RACE reads with MiXCR, one row per CDR3 protein. The sample has about 440,000 distinct CDR3 sequences, roughly 20% seen once; the top ten hold roughly 8.4%. Material for sequencing was PBMCs or a T cell subset sorted from them (not recorded which). These receptors all stem from an adult woman who had mild COVID-19 (a few samples of this study predate the infection). Cell type and time point are not known. CDR3s leave out the opening cysteine and the closing phenylalanine or tryptophan. Each record gives: J gene, V gene, clone size, CDR3 protein. Expanded clones are given a class, and other clones once, few, many or no size at all.

TRBJ2-5 | TRBV30 | NA | AWSVLTIVGQTQY
TRBJ1-1 | TRBV6-2/TRBV6-3 | few | ASSYSFRVAEAF
TRBJ2-1 | TRBV28 | NA | ASSVTGTSGLNKQF
TRBJ2-5 | TRBV5-1 | few | ASSPNAGGEGETQY
TRBJ1-1 | TRBV19 | few | ASNRGGSGNTEAF
TRBJ1-1 | TRBV29-1 | NA | SVGGKPAGTEAF
TRBJ2-3 | TRBV3-1 | few | ASSLRRQDTQY
TRBJ1-1 | TRBV20-1 | NA | SANFDRGLTRVSEAF
TRBJ2-1 | TRBV19 | NA | ASSEAEISYNEQF
TRBJ1-5 | TRBV28 | few | ASSLRGQPQH
TRBJ1-5 | TRBV6-5 | NA | ASRSGYSNQPQH
TRBJ2-3 | TRBV5-5 | few | ATTGEPTDTQY
TRBJ1-2 | TRBV11-2 | NA | ASSPPGGRGYGYT
TRBJ1-1 | TRBV20-1 | NA | SASEAGDTEAF
TRBJ2-5 | TRBV24-1 | NA | ATSERGLAGGETQY
TRBJ1-1 | TRBV6-5 | NA | ASSFIQGGEAF
TRBJ2-5 | TRBV2 | few | ASSEALGGETQY
TRBJ2-3 | TRBV7-2 | NA | ASSLETSEYLY
TRBJ2-7 | TRBV4-3 | few | ASSQEGVAGSYEQY
TRBJ1-2 | TRBV15 | few | ATSSYPKANYGYT
TRBJ2-3 | TRBV4-3 | NA | ASSQEGGGGDTQY
TRBJ2-3 | TRBV7-9 | few | ASRLTDEDTQY
TRBJ1-5 | TRBV20-1 | few | SATRLDGNQPQH
TRBJ1-6 | TRBV4-2 | few | ASSQQVRGNSPLH
TRBJ1-1 | TRBV3-1 | NA | ASSPRVINTEAF
TRBJ2-7 | TRBV2 | once | ASQTDSYEQY
TRBJ2-3 | TRBV5-1 | few | ASSLGKPASTDTQY
TRBJ2-3 | TRBV12-3/TRBV12-4 | NA | ASSLSREGNTQY
TRBJ1-4 | TRBV4-2 | few | ASSQEDRGLEKLF
TRBJ2-1 | TRBV7-9 | NA | ASSFRTSGVLYNEQF
TRBJ2-3 | TRBV7-9 | NA | ASSLAGLITDTQY
TRBJ1-2 | TRBV6-1 | few | ASSEMTALLSNYGYT
TRBJ2-4 | TRBV7-9 | NA | ASSPVTGGQDIQY
TRBJ2-7 | TRBV9 | NA | ASSVQGGSAYEQY
TRBJ2-5 | TRBV5-6 | NA | ASSLSRQKKETQY